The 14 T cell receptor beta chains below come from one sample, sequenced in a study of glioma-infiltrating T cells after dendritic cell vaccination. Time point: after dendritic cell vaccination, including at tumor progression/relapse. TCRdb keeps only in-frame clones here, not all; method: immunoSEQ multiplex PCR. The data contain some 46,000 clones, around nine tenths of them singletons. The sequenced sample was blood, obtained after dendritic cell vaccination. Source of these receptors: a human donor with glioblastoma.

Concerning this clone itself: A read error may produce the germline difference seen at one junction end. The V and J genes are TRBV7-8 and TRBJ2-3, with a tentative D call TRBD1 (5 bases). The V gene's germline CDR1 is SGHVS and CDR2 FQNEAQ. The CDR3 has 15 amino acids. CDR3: CASSLGVRGTDTQYF. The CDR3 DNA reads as TGTGCCAGCAGTTTAGGGGTCCGGGGCACAGATACGCAGTATTTT. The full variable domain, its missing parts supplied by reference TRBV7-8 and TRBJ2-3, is GAGVSQSPRYKVAKRGQDVALRCDPISGHVSLFWYQQALGQGPEFLTYFQNEAQLDKSGLPSDRFFAERPEGSVSTLKIQRTQQEDSAVYLCASSLGVRGTDTQYFGPGTRLTVL.

CDR3 region: CASSSPGQGVEQYF. DNA for the CDR3: TGTGCCAGCAGTTCTCCAGGACAGGGCGTCGAGCAGTACTTC. The chain joins TRBV27 to TRBJ2-7; 8 bases are a match to TRBD1. Looked up from germline, CDR1 is MNHEY and CDR2 is SMNVEV (reference sequence). J was trimmed by 6 bases and V by 4 bases; bases with no gene match: 8. This CDR3 contains 14 residues.

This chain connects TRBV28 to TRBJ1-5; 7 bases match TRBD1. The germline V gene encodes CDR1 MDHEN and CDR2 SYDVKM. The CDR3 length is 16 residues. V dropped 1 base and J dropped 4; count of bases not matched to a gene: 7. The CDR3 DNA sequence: TGTGCCAGCAGTTTATTACCGACAGGGCGGAATCAGCCCCAGCATTTT. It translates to CASSLLPTGRNQPQHF.

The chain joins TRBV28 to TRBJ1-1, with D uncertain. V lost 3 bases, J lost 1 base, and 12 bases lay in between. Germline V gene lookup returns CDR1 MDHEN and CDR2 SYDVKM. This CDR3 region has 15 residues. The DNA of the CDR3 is TGTGCCAGCAGTTTCGTCGGAGTCAAGAACACTGAAGCTTTCTTT. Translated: CASSFVGVKNTEAFF.

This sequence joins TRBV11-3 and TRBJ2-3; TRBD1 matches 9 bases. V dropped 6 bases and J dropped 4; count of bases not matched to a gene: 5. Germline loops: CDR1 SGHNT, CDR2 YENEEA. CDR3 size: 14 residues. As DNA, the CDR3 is TGTGCCAGCAGAGACAGGGGGGGATCAGATACGCAGTATTTT. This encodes CASRDRGGSDTQYF.

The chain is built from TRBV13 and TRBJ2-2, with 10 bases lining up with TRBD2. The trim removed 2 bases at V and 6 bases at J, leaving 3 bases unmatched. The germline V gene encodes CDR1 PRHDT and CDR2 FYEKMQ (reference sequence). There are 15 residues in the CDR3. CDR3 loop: CASSLLAGVPGELFF. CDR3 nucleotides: TGTGCCAGCAGCTTACTAGCGGGAGTACCCGGGGAGCTGTTTTTT.

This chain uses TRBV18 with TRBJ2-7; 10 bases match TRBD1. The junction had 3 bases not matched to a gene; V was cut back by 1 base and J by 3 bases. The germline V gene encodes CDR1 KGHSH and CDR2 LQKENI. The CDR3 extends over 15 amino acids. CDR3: CASSPLRTGGYEQYF. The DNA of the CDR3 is TGTGCCAGCTCACCACTCCGGACAGGGGGCTACGAGCAGTACTTC.

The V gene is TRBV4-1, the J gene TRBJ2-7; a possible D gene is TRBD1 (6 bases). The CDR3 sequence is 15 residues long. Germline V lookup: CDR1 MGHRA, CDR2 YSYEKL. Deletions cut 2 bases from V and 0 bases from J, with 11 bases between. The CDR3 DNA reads TGCGCCAGCAGCCAAAGACAGGATAGCTCCTACGAGCAGTACTTC. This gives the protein CASSQRQDSSYEQYF.

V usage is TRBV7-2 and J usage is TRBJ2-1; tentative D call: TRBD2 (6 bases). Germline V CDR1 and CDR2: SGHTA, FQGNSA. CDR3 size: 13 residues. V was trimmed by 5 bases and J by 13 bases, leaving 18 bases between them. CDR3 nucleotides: TGTGCCAGCAGCCCGGAGGTGGGGGGTTATCAGTTCTTC. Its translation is CASSPEVGGYQFF.

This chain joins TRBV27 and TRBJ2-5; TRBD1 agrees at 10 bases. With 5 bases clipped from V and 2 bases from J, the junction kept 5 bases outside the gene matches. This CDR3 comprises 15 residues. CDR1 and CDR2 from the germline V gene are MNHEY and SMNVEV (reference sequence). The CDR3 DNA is TGTGCCAGCAGTAGGACAGGGGGGATGCAAGAGACCCAGTACTTC. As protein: CASSRTGGMQETQYF.

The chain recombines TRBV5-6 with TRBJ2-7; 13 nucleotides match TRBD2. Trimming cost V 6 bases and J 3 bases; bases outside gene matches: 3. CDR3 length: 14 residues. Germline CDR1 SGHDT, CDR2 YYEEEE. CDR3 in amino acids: CASTRTSGSYEQYF. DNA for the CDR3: TGTGCCAGCACCCGGACTAGCGGGAGCTACGAGCAGTACTTC.

CDR3 protein: CAWSVPGGKREWSEQFF. The CDR3 DNA sequence: TGTGCCTGGAGTGTACCGGGTGGAAAGCGGGAGTGGAGTGAGCAGTTCTTC. The chain couples TRBV30 to TRBJ2-1; 8 bases map to TRBD2. This CDR3 spans 17 amino acids. V lost 0 bases to trimming and J lost 9 bases; unmatched junction nucleotides: 16. Looked up from germline, CDR1 is GTSNPN and CDR2 is SVGIG (reference sequence). Full variable domain (rest looked up from reference TRBV30 and TRBJ2-1): SQTIHQWPATLVQPVGSPLSLECTVEGTSNPNLYWYRQAAGRGLQLLFYSVGIGQISSEVPQNLSASRPQDRQFILSSKKLLLSDSGFYLCAWSVPGGKREWSEQFFGPGTRLTVL.

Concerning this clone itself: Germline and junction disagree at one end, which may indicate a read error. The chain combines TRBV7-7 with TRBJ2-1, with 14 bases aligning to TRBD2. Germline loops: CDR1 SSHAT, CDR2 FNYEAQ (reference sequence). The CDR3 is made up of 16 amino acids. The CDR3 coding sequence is TGTGCTAGCAGCTTAGGGGGGACTAGCGGGAGTAATGAGCAGTTCTTC. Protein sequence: CASSLGGTSGSNEQFF.

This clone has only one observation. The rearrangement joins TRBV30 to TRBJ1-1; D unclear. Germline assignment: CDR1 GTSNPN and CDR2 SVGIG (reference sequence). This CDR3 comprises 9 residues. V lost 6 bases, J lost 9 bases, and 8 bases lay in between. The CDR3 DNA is TGTGCCTGCGATCAGAAAGCTTTCTTT. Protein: CACDQKAFF.